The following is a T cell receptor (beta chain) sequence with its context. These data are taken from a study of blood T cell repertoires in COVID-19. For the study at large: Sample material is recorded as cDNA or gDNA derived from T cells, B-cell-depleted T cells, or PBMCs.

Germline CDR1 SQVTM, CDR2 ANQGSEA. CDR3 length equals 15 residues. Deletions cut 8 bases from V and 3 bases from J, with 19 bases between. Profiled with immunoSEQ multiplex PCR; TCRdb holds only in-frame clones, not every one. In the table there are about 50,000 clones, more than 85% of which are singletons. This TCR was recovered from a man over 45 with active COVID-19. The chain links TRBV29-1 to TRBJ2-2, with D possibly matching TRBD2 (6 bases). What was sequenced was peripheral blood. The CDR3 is CSSSGGRGDTGELFF. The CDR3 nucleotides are TGCAGCTCAAGCGGAGGGCGCGGCGACACCGGGGAGCTGTTTTTT.